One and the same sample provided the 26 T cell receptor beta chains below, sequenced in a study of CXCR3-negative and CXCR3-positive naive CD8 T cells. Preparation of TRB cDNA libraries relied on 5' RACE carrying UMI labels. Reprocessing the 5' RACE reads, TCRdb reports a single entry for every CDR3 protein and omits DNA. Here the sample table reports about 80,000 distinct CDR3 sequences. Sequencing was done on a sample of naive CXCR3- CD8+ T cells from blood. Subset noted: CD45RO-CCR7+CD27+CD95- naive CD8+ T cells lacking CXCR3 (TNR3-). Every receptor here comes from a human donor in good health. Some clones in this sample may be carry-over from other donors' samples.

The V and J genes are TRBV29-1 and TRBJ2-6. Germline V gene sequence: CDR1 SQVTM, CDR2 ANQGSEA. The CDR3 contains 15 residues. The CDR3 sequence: CSVVPGASGANVLTF.

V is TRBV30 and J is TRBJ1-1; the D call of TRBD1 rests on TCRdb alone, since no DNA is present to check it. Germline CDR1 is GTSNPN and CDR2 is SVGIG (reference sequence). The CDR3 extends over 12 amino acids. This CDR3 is CACSTGSPEAFF.

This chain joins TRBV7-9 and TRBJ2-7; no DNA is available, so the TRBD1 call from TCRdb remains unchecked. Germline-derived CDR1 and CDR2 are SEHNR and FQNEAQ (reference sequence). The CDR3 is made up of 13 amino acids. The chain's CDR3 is CASSWDSPYEQYF. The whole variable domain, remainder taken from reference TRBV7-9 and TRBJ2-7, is DTGVSQNPRHKITKRGQNVTFRCDPISEHNRLYWYRQTLGQGPEFLTYFQNEAQLEKSRLLSDRFSAERPKGSFSTLEIQRTEQGDSAMYLCASSWDSPYEQYFGPGTRLTVT.

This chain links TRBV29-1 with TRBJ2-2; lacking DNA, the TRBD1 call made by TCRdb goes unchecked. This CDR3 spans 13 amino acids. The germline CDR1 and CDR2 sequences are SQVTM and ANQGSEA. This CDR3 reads CSVRDMNTGELFF.

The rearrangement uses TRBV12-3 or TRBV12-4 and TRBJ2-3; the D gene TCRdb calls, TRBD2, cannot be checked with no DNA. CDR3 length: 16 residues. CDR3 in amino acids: CASSFRLAGGTDTQYF.

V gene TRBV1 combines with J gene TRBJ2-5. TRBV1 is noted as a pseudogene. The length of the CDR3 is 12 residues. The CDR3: CTSSHPTGTQYF.

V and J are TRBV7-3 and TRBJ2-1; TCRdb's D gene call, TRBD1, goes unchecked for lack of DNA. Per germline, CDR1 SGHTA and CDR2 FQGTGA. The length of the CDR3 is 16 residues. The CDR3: CASSQQGGPTYNEQFF. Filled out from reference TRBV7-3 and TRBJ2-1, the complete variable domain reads GAGVSQTPSNKVTEKGKYVELRCDPISGHTALYWYRQSLGQGPEFLIYFQGTGAADDSGLPNDRFFAVRPEGSVSTLKIQRTERGDSAVYLCASSQQGGPTYNEQFFGPGTRLTVL.

The CDR3 loop is CASSYVRGRHEQYF. The J gene is TRBJ2-7, the V gene TRBV6-5; the TRBD2 assignment by TCRdb is unverifiable without DNA. The germline V gene has CDR1 MNHEY and CDR2 SVGAGI. There are 14 residues in the CDR3.

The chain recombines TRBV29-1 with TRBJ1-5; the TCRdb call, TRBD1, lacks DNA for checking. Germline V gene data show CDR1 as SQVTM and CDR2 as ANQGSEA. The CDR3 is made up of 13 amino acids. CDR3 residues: CSVEQGDNQPQHF.

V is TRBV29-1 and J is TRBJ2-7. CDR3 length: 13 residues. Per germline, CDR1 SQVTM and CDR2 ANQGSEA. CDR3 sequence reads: CSVIEEYSYEQYF.

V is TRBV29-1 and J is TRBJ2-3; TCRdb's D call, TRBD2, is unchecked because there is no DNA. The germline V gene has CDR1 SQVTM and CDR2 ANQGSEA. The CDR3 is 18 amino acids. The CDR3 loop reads CSVVGLTSGGNWADTQYF.

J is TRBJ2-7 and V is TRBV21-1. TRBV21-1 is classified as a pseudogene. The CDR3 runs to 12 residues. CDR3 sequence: CASSKAHYEQYF.

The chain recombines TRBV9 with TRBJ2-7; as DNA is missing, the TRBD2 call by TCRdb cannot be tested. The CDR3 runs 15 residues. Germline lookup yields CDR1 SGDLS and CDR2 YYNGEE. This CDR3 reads CASSVAMAGPREQYF. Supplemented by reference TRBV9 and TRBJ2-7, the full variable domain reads DSGVTQTPKHLITATGQRVTLRCSPRSGDLSVYWYQQSLDQGLQFLIQYYNGEERAKGNILERFSAQQFPDLHSELNLSSLELGDSALYFCASSVAMAGPREQYFGPGTRLTVT.

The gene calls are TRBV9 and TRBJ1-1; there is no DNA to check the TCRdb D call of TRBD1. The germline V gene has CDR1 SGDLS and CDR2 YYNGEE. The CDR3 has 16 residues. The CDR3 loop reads CASSGQQGASHTEAFF.

The CDR3 loop is CAISEGGGRVYEQYF. This chain connects TRBV10-3 to TRBJ2-7; TCRdb's D gene call, TRBD1, goes unchecked for lack of DNA. From germline, CDR1 is ENHRY and CDR2 SYGVKD. This CDR3 has 15 residues.

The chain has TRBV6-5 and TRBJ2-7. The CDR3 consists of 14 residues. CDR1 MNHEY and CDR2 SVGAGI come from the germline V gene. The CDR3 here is CASSYSDGSYEQYF.

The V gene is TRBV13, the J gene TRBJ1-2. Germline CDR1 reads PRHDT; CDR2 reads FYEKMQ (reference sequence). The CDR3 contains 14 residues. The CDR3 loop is CASSSRGRAGGYTF. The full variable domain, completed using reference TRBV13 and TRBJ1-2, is AAGVIQSPRHLIKEKRETATLKCYPIPRHDTVYWYQQGPGQDPQFLISFYEKMQSDKGSIPDRFSAQQFSDYHSELNMSSLELGDSALYFCASSSRGRAGGYTFGSGTRLTVV.

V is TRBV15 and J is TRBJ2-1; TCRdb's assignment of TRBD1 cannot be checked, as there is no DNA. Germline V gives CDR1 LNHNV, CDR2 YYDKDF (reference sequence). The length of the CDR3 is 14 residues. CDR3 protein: CATSRDLSGGRQFF. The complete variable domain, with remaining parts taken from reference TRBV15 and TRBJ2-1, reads DAMVIQNPRYQVTQFGKPVTLSCSQTLNHNVMYWYQQKSSQAPKLLFHYYDKDFNNEADTPDNFQSRRPNTSFCFLDIRSPGLGDTAMYLCATSRDLSGGRQFFGPGTRLTVL.

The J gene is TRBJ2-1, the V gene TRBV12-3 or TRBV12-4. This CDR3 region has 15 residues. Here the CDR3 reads CASSLSAGVYNEQFF.

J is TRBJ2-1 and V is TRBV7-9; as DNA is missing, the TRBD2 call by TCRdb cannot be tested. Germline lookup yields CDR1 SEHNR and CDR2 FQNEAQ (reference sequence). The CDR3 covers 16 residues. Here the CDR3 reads CSSGPVLAGNYNEQFF.

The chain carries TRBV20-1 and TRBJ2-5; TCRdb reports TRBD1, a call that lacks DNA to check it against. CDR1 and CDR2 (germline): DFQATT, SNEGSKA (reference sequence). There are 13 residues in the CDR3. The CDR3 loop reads CSARVSREETQYF.

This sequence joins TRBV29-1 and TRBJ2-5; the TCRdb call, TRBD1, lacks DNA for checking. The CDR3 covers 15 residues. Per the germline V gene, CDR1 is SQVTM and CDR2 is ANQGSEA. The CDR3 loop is CSVEDSGLLEETQYF.

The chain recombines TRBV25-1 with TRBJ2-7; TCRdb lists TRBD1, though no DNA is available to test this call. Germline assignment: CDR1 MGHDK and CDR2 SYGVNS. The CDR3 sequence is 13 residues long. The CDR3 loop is CASSLGGPAEQYF.

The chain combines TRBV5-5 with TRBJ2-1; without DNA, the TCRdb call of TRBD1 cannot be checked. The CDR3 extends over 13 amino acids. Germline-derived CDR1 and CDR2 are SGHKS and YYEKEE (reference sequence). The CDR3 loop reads CASTGDTNNEQFF.

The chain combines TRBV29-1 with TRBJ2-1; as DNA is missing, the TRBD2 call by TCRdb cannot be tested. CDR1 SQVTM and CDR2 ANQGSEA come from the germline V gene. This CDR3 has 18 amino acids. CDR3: CSLGGLTSGRMSYNEQFF.

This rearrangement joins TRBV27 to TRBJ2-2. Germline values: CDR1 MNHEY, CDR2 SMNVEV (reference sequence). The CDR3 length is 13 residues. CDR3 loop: CASSFSNTGELFF.